Each of the 5 T cell receptor beta chains below was sequenced from the same sample in a study of response to subunit inactivated influenza vaccine. In TCRdb, the RT-PCR reads were re-called with MiXCR into one record per CDR3 protein. The profile shows roughly 570,000 distinct CDR3 sequences, approximately 12% of them singletons. This specimen was PBMCs from blood, taken 35 to 45 days after vaccination. These receptors all come from a man aged 45-65 years who received an inactivated influenza vaccine.

This clonotype was seen only a few times. This sequence joins TRBV6-5 and TRBJ2-7; D is uncertain. The germline V and J ends were trimmed by 0 bases and 2 bases, with 8 bases remaining between them. This CDR3 has 14 residues. Per the germline V gene, CDR1 is MNHEY and CDR2 is SVGAGI. The DNA of the CDR3 is TGTGCCAGCAGTTACTCGTCCAACCCCTACGAGCAGTACTTC. Protein product: CASSYSSNPYEQYF.

This clonotype was found many times. This rearrangement joins TRBV5-1 to TRBJ2-1; TRBD2 aligns across 9 bases. This CDR3 contains 15 residues. CDR1 is SGHRS, CDR2 YFSETQ, per germline. V lost 1 base to trimming and J lost 6 bases; unmatched junction nucleotides: 5. The DNA for the CDR3 is TGCGCCAGCAGCTTGCAGGCGGGGGGGGGCAATGAGCAGTTCTTC. It specifies CASSLQAGGGNEQFF.

J is TRBJ2-1 and V is TRBV11-3; tentatively, D is TRBD1 (6 bases). The CDR3 is 15 residues long. Between the trimmed V and J ends, which lost 4 bases and 5 bases, there was a span of 15 bases. Per the germline V gene, CDR1 is SGHNT and CDR2 is YENEEA. CDR3 in DNA: TGTGCCAGCAGCTCTGGGACACAAACCGACAATGAGCAGTTCTTC. Translated: CASSSGTQTDNEQFF.

In this sample, this clonotype turned up a few times. The J gene is TRBJ2-2, the V gene TRBV5-1, with a weak D call TRBD2 (5 bases). The CDR3 extends over 16 amino acids. V lost 0 bases, J lost 0 bases, and 9 bases lay in between. The V gene's germline CDR1 is SGHRS and CDR2 YFSETQ. Written as DNA, the CDR3 is TGCGCCAGCAGCTTGGTAGTAGCGACGAACACCGGGGAGCTGTTTTTT. Encoded protein: CASSLVVATNTGELFF.

This clonotype has only a few counts. The rearrangement links TRBV19 to TRBJ2-1; a weak D match, TRBD2 (5 bases). In germline, CDR1 is LNHDA, CDR2 SQIVND (reference sequence). V shed 6 bases and J shed 4 bases, with 13 bases lying between them. This CDR3 is 14 amino acids long. CDR3 loop: CASRPLTSYNEQFF. The CDR3 nucleotides are TGTGCCAGTAGACCCTTAACTAGTTACAATGAGCAGTTCTTC.